This T cell receptor (beta chain) was obtained from a study of cytomegalovirus exposure and HLA in healthy donors. Study-level information: Both the roughly 120 validation repertoires and the approximately 700 first-cohort repertoires used the same platform, as reported by a later analysis. Overall study results and limits: For cytomegalovirus status, the classifier reportedly gave diagnoses with high specificity and sensitivity.

Losses at the gene ends were 3 bases for V and 1 base for J; bases not matched to a gene: 0. In germline, CDR1 is SGHTA, CDR2 FQGNSA. The CDR3 covers 14 residues. This table comes from immunoSEQ multiplex PCR, and its TCRdb copy is limited to in-frame clones, with some not included. The data show 20,000 to 25,000 clones, 97% seen once. This clone was seen only once. Its specificity is unknown. The TCR comes from a man in his thirties or forties in good health and CMV-seropositive. The sample was PBMCs. The J gene is TRBJ2-3, the V gene TRBV7-2; 8 nucleotides agree with TRBD2. The DNA for the CDR3 is TGTGCCAGCAGCTTCGGGGGGGGCACAGATACGCAGTATTTT. This translates into CASSFGGGTDTQYF.